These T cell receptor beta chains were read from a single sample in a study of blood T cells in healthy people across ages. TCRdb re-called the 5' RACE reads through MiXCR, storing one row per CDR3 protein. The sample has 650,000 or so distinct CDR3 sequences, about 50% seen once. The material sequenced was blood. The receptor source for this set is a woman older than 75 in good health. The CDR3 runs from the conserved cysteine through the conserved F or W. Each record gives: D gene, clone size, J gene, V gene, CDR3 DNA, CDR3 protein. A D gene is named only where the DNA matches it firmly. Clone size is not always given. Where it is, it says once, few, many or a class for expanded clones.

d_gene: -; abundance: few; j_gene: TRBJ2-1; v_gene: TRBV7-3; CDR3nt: TGTGCCAGCAGCACCGGAGGACAGCGGAACAATGAGCAGTTCTTC; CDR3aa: CASSTGGQRNNEQFF
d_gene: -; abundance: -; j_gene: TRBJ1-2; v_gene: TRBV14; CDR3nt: TGTGCCAGCAGCCTGAACCGTAACTATGGCTACACCTTC; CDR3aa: CASSLNRNYGYTF
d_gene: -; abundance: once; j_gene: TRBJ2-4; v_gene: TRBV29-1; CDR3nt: TGCAGCGCCTCGGGGACAGCCAAAAACATTCAGTACTTC; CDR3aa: CSASGTAKNIQYF
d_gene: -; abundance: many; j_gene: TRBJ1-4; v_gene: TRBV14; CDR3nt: TGTGCCAGCAGCCAAGTGCTTGGTGAAAAACTGTTTTTT; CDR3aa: CASSQVLGEKLFF
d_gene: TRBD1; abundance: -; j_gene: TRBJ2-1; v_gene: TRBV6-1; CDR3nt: TGCGCCAGCAGAAATTTGCCGGGACAGGGAGCTTCGTTCTCCTACAATGGGCAGTTCTTC; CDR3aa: CASRNLPGQGASFSYNGQFF
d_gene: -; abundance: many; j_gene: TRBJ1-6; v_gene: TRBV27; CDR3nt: TGTGCCAGCAGCCTTCTTGCGGTCTCACCCCTCCACTTT; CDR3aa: CASSLLAVSPLHF
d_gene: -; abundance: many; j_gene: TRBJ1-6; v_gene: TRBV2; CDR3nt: TGTGCCAGCTACCTTACGGGTGTTACGAGCTCCTATAATTCACCCCTCCACTTT; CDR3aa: CASYLTGVTSSYNSPLHF
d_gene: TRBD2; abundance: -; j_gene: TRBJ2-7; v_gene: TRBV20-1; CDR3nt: TGCAGTGCCGCGGGAGGCTACCGGTGGGAGCAGTACTTC; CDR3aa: CSAAGGYRWEQYF
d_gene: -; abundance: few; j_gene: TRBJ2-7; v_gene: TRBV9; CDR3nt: TGTGCCAGCAGCGTAGGTCACTCTACCTACGAGCAGTACTTC; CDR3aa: CASSVGHSTYEQYF
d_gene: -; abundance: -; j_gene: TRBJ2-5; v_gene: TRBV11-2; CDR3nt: TGTGCCAGCAGCTTAGCCGGGGTACAAGAGACCCAGTACTTC; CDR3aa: CASSLAGVQETQYF
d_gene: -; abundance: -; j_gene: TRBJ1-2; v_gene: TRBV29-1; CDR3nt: TGCAGCGTTGAAGGTCTTAGGGGCGGGAACACCTTC; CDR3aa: CSVEGLRGGNTF
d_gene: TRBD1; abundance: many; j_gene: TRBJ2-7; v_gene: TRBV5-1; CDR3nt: TGCGCCAGCAGCTGGACAGGGTCCTACGAGCAGTACTTC; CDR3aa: CASSWTGSYEQYF
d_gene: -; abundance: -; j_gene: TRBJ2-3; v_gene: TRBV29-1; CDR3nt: TGCAGCGTTGAAGGTGTTGAGGGGTCAGATACGCAGTATTTT; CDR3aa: CSVEGVEGSDTQYF
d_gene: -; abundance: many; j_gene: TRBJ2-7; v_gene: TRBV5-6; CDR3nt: TGTGCCAGCAGCTCGGTCAGCGAGCAGTACTTC; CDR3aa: CASSSVSEQYF
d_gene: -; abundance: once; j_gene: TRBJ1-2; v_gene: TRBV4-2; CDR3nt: TGTGCCAGCAGCCCTGAGGGGCTCTTCTATGGCTACACCTTC; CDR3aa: CASSPEGLFYGYTF
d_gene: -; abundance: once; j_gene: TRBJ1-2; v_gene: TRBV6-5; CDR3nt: TGTGCCAGCACGGAGGGGAGCGGCTACACCTTC; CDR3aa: CASTEGSGYTF
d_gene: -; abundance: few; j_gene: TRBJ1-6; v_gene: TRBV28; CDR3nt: TGTGCCAGCAGCCCGGACCTTTTTGGTTCACCCCTCCACTTT; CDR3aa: CASSPDLFGSPLHF
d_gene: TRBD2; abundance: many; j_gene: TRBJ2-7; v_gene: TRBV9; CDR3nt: TGTGCCAGCAGCGTAGAATTGGGGGGGGCCTACGAGCAGTACTTC; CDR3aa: CASSVELGGAYEQYF
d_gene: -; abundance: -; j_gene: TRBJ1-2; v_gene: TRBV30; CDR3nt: TGTGCCTGGAGCCAAGGACGGAGTTATGGCTACACCTTC; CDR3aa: CAWSQGRSYGYTF
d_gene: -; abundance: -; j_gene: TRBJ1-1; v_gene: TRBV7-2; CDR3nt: TGTGCCAGCAGCTTAGGCGTCAGGGGCGCTGAAGCTTTCTTT; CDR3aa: CASSLGVRGAEAFF
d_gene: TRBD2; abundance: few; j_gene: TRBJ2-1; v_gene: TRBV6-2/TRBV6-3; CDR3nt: TGTGCCAGCAGTTCGACTAGCGCGGATTCCTACAATGAGCAGTTCTTC; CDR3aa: CASSSTSADSYNEQFF
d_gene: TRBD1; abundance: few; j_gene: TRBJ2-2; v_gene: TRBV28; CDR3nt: TGTGCCAGCAGTTCCCCAGGGACAGAAGGAAAGGAGCTGTTTTTT; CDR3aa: CASSSPGTEGKELFF
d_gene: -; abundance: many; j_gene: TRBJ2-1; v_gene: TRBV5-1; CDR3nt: TGCGCCAGCAGCTCAGTGGGGTCCCCCCTTGGGTACAATGAGCAGTTCTTC; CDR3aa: CASSSVGSPLGYNEQFF
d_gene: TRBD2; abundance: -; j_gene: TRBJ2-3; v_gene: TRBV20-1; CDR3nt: TGCAGTGCTAGAGACACTAGCGGGGGGCGCACAGATACGCAGTATTTT; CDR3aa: CSARDTSGGRTDTQYF
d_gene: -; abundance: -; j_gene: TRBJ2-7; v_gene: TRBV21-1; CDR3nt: TGTGCCAGCAGCAAAGCCGCAGGGGAGAGCTCCTACGAGCAGTACTTC; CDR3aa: CASSKAAGESSYEQYF
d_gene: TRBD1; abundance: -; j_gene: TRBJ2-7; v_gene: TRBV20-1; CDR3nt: TGCAGTGCCATCCCTGGACAGGGGGCGGACGAGCAGTACTTC; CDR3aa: CSAIPGQGADEQYF
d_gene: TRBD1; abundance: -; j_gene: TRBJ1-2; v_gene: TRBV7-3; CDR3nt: TGTGCCAGCAGCCTAAGCGCGGGGACAGGGAGGAACTATGGCTACACCTTC; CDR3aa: CASSLSAGTGRNYGYTF
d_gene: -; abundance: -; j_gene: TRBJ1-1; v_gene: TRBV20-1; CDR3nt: TGCAGTGCTAGAGATCGGGGTTTCGGTATATGGTCGGACACTGAAGCTTTCTTT; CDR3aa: CSARDRGFGIWSDTEAFF
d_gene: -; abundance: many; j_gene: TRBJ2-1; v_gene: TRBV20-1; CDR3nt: TGCAGTGCTAGGGGTGGGGGGATGAATGAGCAGTTCTTC; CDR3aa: CSARGGGMNEQFF
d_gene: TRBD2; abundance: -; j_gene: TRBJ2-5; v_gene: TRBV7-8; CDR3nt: TGTGCCAGCAGCCAAGGACTAGCGTCGGTGACCCAGTACTTC; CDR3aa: CASSQGLASVTQYF
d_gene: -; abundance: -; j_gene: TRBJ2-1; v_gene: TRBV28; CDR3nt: TGTGCCAGCAGTTTAACAGGGTTACTATACAATGAGCAGTTCTTC; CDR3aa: CASSLTGLLYNEQFF
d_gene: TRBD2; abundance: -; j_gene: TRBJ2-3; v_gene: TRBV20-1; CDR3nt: TGCAGTGCTAGCTCTAGCGGCACAGGTACGCAGTATTTT; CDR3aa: CSASSSGTGTQYF
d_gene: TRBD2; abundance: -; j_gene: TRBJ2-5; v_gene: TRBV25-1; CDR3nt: TGTGCCAGCAGTCCCTCTTTGACTAGCGGAAAGTACCAAGAGACCCAGTACTTC; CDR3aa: CASSPSLTSGKYQETQYF
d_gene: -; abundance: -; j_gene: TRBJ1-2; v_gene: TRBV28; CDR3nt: TGTGCCAGTGGGGACACAGCTAACTATGGCTACACCTTC; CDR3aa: CASGDTANYGYTF
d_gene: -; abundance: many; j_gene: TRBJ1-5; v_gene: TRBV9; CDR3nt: TGTGCCAGCAGCGTAGGTCAGGCTCAGCCCCAGCATTTT; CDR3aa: CASSVGQAQPQHF
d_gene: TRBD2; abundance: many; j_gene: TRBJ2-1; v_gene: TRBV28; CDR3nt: TGTGCCAGCAGTCCTCCCGTCGGACTAGCGGCCAAGCATGAGCAGTTCTTC; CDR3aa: CASSPPVGLAAKHEQFF
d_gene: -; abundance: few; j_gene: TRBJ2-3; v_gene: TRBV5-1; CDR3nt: TGCGCCAGCAGCTTCAGTGGGCCCGCTACAGATACGCAGTATTTT; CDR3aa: CASSFSGPATDTQYF
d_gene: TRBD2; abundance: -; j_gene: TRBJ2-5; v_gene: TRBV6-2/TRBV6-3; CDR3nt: TGTGCCAGCAGTTACTCGAGACTAGCGTTCCAAGAGACCCAGTACTTC; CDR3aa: CASSYSRLAFQETQYF
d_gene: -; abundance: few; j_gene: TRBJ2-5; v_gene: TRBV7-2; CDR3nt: TGTGCCAGCAGCTTAGATCGGGGAAGGCAGTACTTC; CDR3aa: CASSLDRGRQYF
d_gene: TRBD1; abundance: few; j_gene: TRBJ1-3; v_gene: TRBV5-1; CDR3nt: TGCGCCAGCAGGAGGACAGGGGAAGCTGGAAACACCATATATTTT; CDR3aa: CASRRTGEAGNTIYF
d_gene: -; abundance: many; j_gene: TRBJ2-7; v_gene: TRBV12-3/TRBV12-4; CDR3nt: TGTGCCAGCAGTTCCGCCGGGGCCCCTCACTCCTACGAGCAGTACTTC; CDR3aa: CASSSAGAPHSYEQYF
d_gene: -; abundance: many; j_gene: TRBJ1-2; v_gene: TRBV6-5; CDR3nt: TGTGCCAGCAGTTACGTGGGGAGTAGCTACACCTTC; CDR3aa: CASSYVGSSYTF
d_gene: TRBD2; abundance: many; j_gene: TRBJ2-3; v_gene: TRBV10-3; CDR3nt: TGTGCCATGAGCGGGGGGCAGACAGATACGCAGTATTTT; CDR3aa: CAMSGGQTDTQYF
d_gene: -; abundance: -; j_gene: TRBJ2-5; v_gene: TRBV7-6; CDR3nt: TGTGCCAATCCACTAGGCCCTTCAGGTGATGAGCAGTACTTC; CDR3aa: CANPLGPSGDEQYF
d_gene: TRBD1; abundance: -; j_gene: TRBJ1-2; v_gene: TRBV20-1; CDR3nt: TGCAGTGCTAGAGCTGCAGGGGGTACACTCTATGGCTACACCTTC; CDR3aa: CSARAAGGTLYGYTF